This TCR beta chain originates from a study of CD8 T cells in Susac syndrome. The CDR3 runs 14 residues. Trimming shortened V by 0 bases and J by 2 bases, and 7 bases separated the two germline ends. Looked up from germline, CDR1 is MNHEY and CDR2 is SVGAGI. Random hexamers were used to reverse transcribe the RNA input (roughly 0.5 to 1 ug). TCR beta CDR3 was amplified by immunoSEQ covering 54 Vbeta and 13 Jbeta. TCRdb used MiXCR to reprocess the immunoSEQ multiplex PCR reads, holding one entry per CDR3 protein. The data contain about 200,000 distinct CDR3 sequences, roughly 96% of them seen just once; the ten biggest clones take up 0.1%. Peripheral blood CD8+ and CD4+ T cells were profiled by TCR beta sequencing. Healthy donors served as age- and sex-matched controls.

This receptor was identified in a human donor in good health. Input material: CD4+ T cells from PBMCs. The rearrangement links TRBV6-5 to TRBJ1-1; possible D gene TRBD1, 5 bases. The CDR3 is CASSYSGTNTEAFF. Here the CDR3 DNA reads TGTGCCAGCAGTTACTCGGGGACCAACACTGAAGCTTTCTTT.